The T cell receptor (beta chain) described here comes from a study of Ad26.COV2.S vaccination and SARS-CoV-2 variants (dated by TCRdb to the early 2020s). Regarding the complete study: Vaccine-arm donors came from COV1001, a multicentre, randomized, double-blind, placebo-controlled phase I-IIa trial of Ad26.COV2.S in healthy adults. Investigators remained blinded to trial group allocation during experiments and outcome assessment. Participants in the trial were split at random into five groups of five each, receiving low-dose or high-dose Ad26.COV2.S once or twice, or else placebo on both occasions. Dosing of Ad26.COV2.S was intramuscular, at either 5x10^10 or 1x10^11 viral particles, delivered as one shot or as two shots spaced 56 days apart. The specificity and breadth of SARS-CoV-2-reactive T cell receptors after Ad26.COV2.S vaccination were assessed by TCRbeta repertoire sequencing. A total of 32 samples were included in the TCR-sequenced set, comprising about 20 Ad26.COV2.S vaccine recipients, 5 placebo recipients and 8 SARS-CoV-2 convalescent individuals.

Including the terminal cysteine and phenylalanine, the CDR3 comprises 13 residues. Only the CDR3 portion is preserved as DNA: 39 bases, with reading frame beginning at the first base. CDR1 is given as MNHEY and CDR2 as SVGEGT, both from the germline V gene. This clone was observed a handful of times. Which antigen it targets is not known. At one end the junction does not follow the germline gene, possibly because of a read error. The sample's treatment or condition label is to be understood as: around 19 received Ad26.COV2.S at low or high dose, single or two shots; roughly five received placebo; per-sample allocation not given. For vaccine and placebo recipients, repertoires were sequenced using samples collected on day 63 after the first injection. Cohort 1b enrolled 25 or so adults aged 18-55 years at a single site in Boston, USA, between 29 July and 7 August 2020. As a vaccine, Ad26.COV2.S was a replication-incompetent adenovirus type 26 vector that expressed a prefusion-stabilized SARS-CoV-2 spike protein derived from the original Wuhan strain.

The immunoSEQ Assay was used to sequence TCRbeta CDR3 regions. After extraction, genomic DNA underwent amplification by bias-controlled multiplex PCR, followed by high-throughput sequencing. In the authors' own workflow: To quantify the absolute abundance of every unique TCRbeta CDR3 region, sequences were collapsed and filtered. Usable DNA was measured by amplifying reference genes present in all nucleated cells, and TCRbeta template counts were normalized to that usable DNA to estimate T cell fraction. Repertoire TCRs were annotated as SARS-CoV-2-specific when V gene, CDR3 amino acid sequence and J gene were exactly matched to a known reactive TCR set. The reference SARS-CoV-2 TCR set was obtained from MIRA and was filtered for enrichment in COVID-19-positive ImmuneCODE repertoires, whereby public or cross-reactive TCRs were removed. Using the MIRA antigens, annotated TCRs were further analysed by specific ORF or by position within an ORF. Breadth was defined as the number of annotated unique rearrangements divided by the total number of unique productive rearrangements, and depth was defined as the summed frequency of the annotated unique rearrangements. Two-sided Wilcoxon rank-sum tests were applied when comparing TCR breadth between groups. TCRdb mirrors the immuneACCESS table, restricted to in-frame sequences. Some clones are absent from its copies; in checked studies, under half trace to an unresolved V gene, and the reason for the others is unknown. Clone size and V and J calls were adopted from that table, with D and trimming inferred from the DNA. Within this sample are some 330,000 clones, with approximately 87% of them counted one time only. The ten largest clones take up roughly 6% of the sample.

Overall study outcomes, separate from this receptor: According to the authors, total T cell responses may have been underestimated by the TCR breadth and depth analyses. Substantial breadth of spike-specific CD8+ and CD4+ T cell responses was reported after vaccination. Higher spike-specific TCR breadth was observed in Ad26.COV2.S recipients than in placebo recipients (P = 0.0014). Comparing responses between vaccine doses or regimens was not something the study was powered to do. Non-spike TCR breadth was comparable between vaccine and placebo recipients, consistent with the vaccine containing only spike.

The sample in question was peripheral blood, obtained in a trial of Ad26.COV2.S vaccine versus placebo. The rearrangement combines TRBV6-2 or TRBV6-3 with TRBJ2-2; the D segment cannot be called with confidence. The receptor was isolated from a person between 18 and 65 years old who received the Ad26.COV2.S COVID-19 vaccine or a placebo. The sequenced DNA: TGTGCCAGCAGTTACGCGAACGCCGGGGAGCTGTTTTTT. Translation gives CASSYANAGELFF.